One and the same sample provided the 22 T cell receptor beta chains below, sequenced in a study of regulatory T cells in long-lasting Graves disease. Arm-PCR with iRepertoire HTBI primers amplified the CDR3 regions for these TCR beta libraries. MiXCR, applied by TCRdb to the multiplex PCR reads, yields one record per CDR3 protein. Here the sample spans more than 300,000 distinct CDR3 sequences, less than 30% being singletons. The time point: persistent/refractory GD, antithyroid drugs over 5 years with positive TRAb. Researchers made the TCR library from RNA that was extracted from PBMCs. Sequencing was performed on peripheral blood mononuclear cells (PBMCs), taken when the disease was refractory, from a patient treated with antithyroid drugs. The receptors were gathered from a woman in her thirties or forties with Graves disease.

This clonotype was found many times. V gene TRBV5-6 combines with J gene TRBJ2-5, with a weak D call TRBD1 (6 bases). The germline CDR1 and CDR2 sequences are SGHDT and YYEEEE. The V gene lost 6 bases and the J gene lost 5 bases, with 20 bases spanning the gap. The CDR3 runs to 15 residues. The CDR3 sequence: CASTSTGFGGETQYF. DNA for the CDR3: TGTGCCAGCACCTCAACAGGGTTCGGCGGGGAGACCCAGTACTTC. The whole variable domain, remainder taken from reference TRBV5-6 and TRBJ2-5, is DAGVTQSPTHLIKTRGQQVTLRCSPKSGHDTVSWYQQALGQGPQFIFQYYEEEERQRGNFPDRFSGHQFPNYSSELNVNALLLGDSALYLCASTSTGFGGETQYFGPGTRLLVL.

In its sample, this clonotype was seen many times. CDR3 in amino acids: CASSLGLRTEAFF. CDR3 coding DNA: TGTGCCAGCAGCTTGGGACTTCGCACTGAAGCTTTCTTT. This chain joins TRBV7-2 and TRBJ1-1, with D tentatively TRBD1 (5 bases). The CDR3 sequence is 13 residues long. In germline, CDR1 is SGHTA, CDR2 FQGNSA. Between the trimmed V and J ends, which lost 3 bases and 4 bases, there was a span of 9 bases. Together with reference TRBV7-2 and TRBJ1-1, the CDR3 gives the full variable domain: GAGVSQSPSNKVTEKGKDVELRCDPISGHTALYWYRQSLGQGLEFLIYFQGNSAPDKSGLPSDRFSAERTGGSVSTLTIQRTQQEDSAVYLCASSLGLRTEAFFGQGTRLTVV.

This clonotype has at least ten counts. The CDR3 spells CASSYSLPAEAFF. The CDR3 DNA reads as TGTGCCAGCAGTTACAGCCTCCCCGCTGAAGCTTTCTTT. The chain has TRBV12-3 or TRBV12-4 and TRBJ1-1; D gene ambiguous. Trimming left V 4 bases short and J 6 bases short, with 12 bases between. CDR3 length: 13 residues.

At least ten counts were recorded for this clonotype. Written as DNA, the CDR3 is TGTGCCACCTCGAGGGGGGACTCTCAAGAGACCCAGTACTTC. Translated: CATSRGDSQETQYF. The chain couples TRBV25-1 to TRBJ2-5, with D perhaps assigned TRBD1 or TRBD2 (6 bases each). V lost 10 bases, J lost 2 bases, and 17 bases lay in between. The V gene's germline CDR1 is MGHDK and CDR2 SYGVNS. CDR3 size: 14 residues.

This clonotype was counted only a few times. This rearrangement joins TRBV12-3 or TRBV12-4 to TRBJ1-3; D gene unclear. Trimming shortened V by 10 bases and J by 0 bases, and 19 bases separated the two germline ends. The length of the CDR3 is 16 residues. The CDR3 here is CATAVVGRRSGNTIYF. The CDR3 region has the DNA TGTGCCACCGCAGTGGTAGGGAGGCGCTCTGGAAACACCATATATTTT.

The table lists this clonotype with many counts. The CDR3 nucleotides are TGTGCCAGCGATTCAGCGGGAGGGCCGGTGGCCGGGGAGCTGTTTTTT. Amino acids: CASDSAGGPVAGELFF. This chain joins TRBV2 and TRBJ2-2; 10 nucleotides align to TRBD2. With 8 bases clipped from V and 6 bases from J, the junction kept 12 bases outside the gene matches. Per germline, CDR1 SNHLY and CDR2 FYNNEI. CDR3 length: 16 amino acids.

Turning to this clonotype: Being one base from a much bigger clone, this may be a read error. The V and J genes are TRBV2 and TRBJ2-7, with 10 bases fitting TRBD2. The V gene's germline CDR1 is SNHLY and CDR2 FYNNEI. The V gene end was trimmed by 2 bases and the J gene end by 4 bases; junction bases not matched to a gene: 5. The CDR3 has 15 amino acids. As DNA, the CDR3 is TGTGCCAGCAGTGAATCCCTAGCGGGAGCGTACGAGCAGTACTTC. It is translated as CASSESLAGAYEQYF.

For this clonotype: This may come from a read error, since a much larger clone is one base off. This chain connects TRBV7-9 to TRBJ1-4, with 7 nucleotides matching TRBD1. There are 14 residues in the CDR3. Per germline, CDR1 SEHNR and CDR2 FQNEAQ (reference sequence). J lost 5 bases, V lost 10 bases, and 10 bases had no gene match. The CDR3 here is CANRTGQINEKLFF. CDR3 sequence (DNA): TGTGCCAACAGAACGGGACAGATAAATGAAAAACTGTTTTTT.

This clonotype showed up many times. This chain links TRBV28 with TRBJ1-1; tentative D call: TRBD1 (5 bases). Germline loops: CDR1 MDHEN, CDR2 SYDVKM. Trimming took 2 bases from V and 8 from J, leaving 15 bases between them. CDR3 length: 14 residues. CDR3 sequence: CASSLELGAGEAFF. The CDR3 DNA sequence: TGTGCCAGCAGTTTAGAGTTGGGAGCAGGGGAAGCTTTCTTT.

This clonotype showed up just a few times. V gene TRBV20-1 combines with J gene TRBJ2-2; a possible D gene is TRBD2 (5 bases). CDR3 length: 14 amino acids. Germline-derived CDR1 and CDR2 are DFQATT and SNEGSKA (reference sequence). V was pared by 1 base and J by 0 bases, with 6 bases between. The CDR3 DNA reads TGCAGTGCTAGAGCCGGGACGAACACCGGGGAGCTGTTTTTT. It codes for CSARAGTNTGELFF.

This clonotype appeared many times. This chain links TRBV12-3 or TRBV12-4 with TRBJ1-4; 8 nucleotides align to TRBD1. The CDR3 totals 15 residues. The V and J ends lost 6 bases and 0 bases, in that order; junction bases with no gene match: 3. Here the CDR3 DNA reads TGTGCCAGCAGGCTACAGGGGGCAACTAATGAAAAACTGTTTTTT. Protein: CASRLQGATNEKLFF.

This clonotype was seen a few times. The rearrangement joins TRBV20-1 to TRBJ2-7; D not resolved. V shed 5 bases and J shed 0 bases, with 14 bases lying between them. CDR1 is DFQATT and CDR2 is SNEGSKA in the germline V gene (reference sequence). CDR3 length: 14 amino acids. DNA of the CDR3: TGCAGTGCTTTAACCGGGTTGAGCTCCTACGAGCAGTACTTC. Residues: CSALTGLSSYEQYF.

This clonotype has more than one count but fewer than ten. The chain couples TRBV7-9 to TRBJ2-3, with 8 bases lining up with TRBD2. Germline V gives CDR1 SEHNR, CDR2 FQNEAQ (reference sequence). V lost 1 base, J lost 4 bases, and 4 bases stayed unmatched. CDR3 length: 15 residues. Here the CDR3 reads CASSLGLAGSDTQYF. CDR3 DNA: TGTGCCAGCAGCTTAGGTCTAGCGGGCTCAGATACGCAGTATTTT. Full variable domain (remainder filled in from reference TRBV7-9 and TRBJ2-3): DTGVSQNPRHKITKRGQNVTFRCDPISEHNRLYWYRQTLGQGPEFLTYFQNEAQLEKSRLLSDRFSAERPKGSFSTLEIQRTEQGDSAMYLCASSLGLAGSDTQYFGPGTRLTVL.

This clonotype has a handful of counts. The chain uses TRBV27 and TRBJ1-5; possible D gene TRBD1, 6 bases. This CDR3 comprises 14 residues. V was cut by 10 bases and J by 0 bases, with 13 bases left in between. Germline V gene sequence: CDR1 MNHEY, CDR2 SMNVEV (reference sequence). CDR3 in amino acids: CATRQGYSNQPQHF. In nucleotides, the CDR3 is TGTGCCACCAGGCAGGGGTATAGCAATCAGCCCCAGCATTTT.

This clonotype was recorded only once. J is TRBJ2-5 and V is TRBV18; 9 positions match TRBD2. The DNA end is a closer match to TRBJ2-1, so the J assignment may be wrong. This CDR3 spans 17 amino acids. In germline, CDR1 is KGHSH, CDR2 LQKENI. The CDR3 nucleotides read TGTGCCAGCTCACCACCATTAGTGACTAGCGGAATCAATGAGCAGTTCTTC. It is translated as CASSPPLVTSGINEQFF.

This clonotype came up many times. The chain couples TRBV27 to TRBJ2-7; D is uncertain. CDR3 length: 13 residues. V shed 0 bases and J shed 5 bases, with 8 bases lying between them. In germline, CDR1 is MNHEY, CDR2 SMNVEV (reference sequence). The CDR3 DNA reads TGTGCCAGCAGTTTATCATGGATACACGAGCAGTACTTC. It yields the protein CASSLSWIHEQYF.

In its sample, this clonotype was seen many times. The rearrangement joins TRBV20-1 to TRBJ1-2; TRBD1 is a possible D gene (5 bases). Trimming stripped 6 bases from V and 1 base from J, with 24 bases between. The length of the CDR3 is 17 residues. Germline CDR1 reads DFQATT; CDR2 reads SNEGSKA (reference sequence). The DNA for the CDR3 is TGCAGTGCCACTCCTTGGGGCAGGGAACCCTTTAACTATGGCTACACCTTC. This sequence encodes CSATPWGREPFNYGYTF.

This clonotype was picked up many times. The chain joins TRBV2 to TRBJ2-7; a possible D gene is TRBD1 (6 bases). Germline CDR1 and CDR2: SNHLY and FYNNEI. The CDR3 contains 14 residues. V gave up 5 bases and J gave up 4 bases, with 15 bases separating them. The CDR3 reads CASSSQGIAYEQYF. In DNA, the CDR3 is TGTGCCAGCAGTTCACAGGGTATCGCGTACGAGCAGTACTTC. The whole variable domain, remainder taken from reference TRBV2 and TRBJ2-7, is EPEVTQTPSHQVTQMGQEVILRCVPISNHLYFYWYRQILGQKVEFLVSFYNNEISEKSEIFDDQFSVERPDGSNFTLKIRSTKLEDSAMYFCASSSQGIAYEQYFGPGTRLTVT.

This clonotype has a count of ten or more. The J gene is TRBJ2-7, the V gene TRBV29-1; D not resolved. Trimming stripped 1 base from V and 2 bases from J, with 6 bases between. Per germline, CDR1 SQVTM and CDR2 ANQGSEA. The CDR3 runs 12 residues. CDR3 residues: CSVEGFPYEQYF. DNA of the CDR3: TGCAGCGTTGAAGGTTTTCCCTACGAGCAGTACTTC.

This sequence joins TRBV12-5 and TRBJ1-2; no firm D call. V was cut by 7 bases and J by 0 bases, with 18 bases left in between. CDR1 LGHNT and CDR2 FRNRAP come from the germline V gene. The CDR3 has 16 residues. This CDR3 is CASASIRGASNYGYTF. The CDR3, as DNA: TGTGCTAGTGCTAGTATCCGCGGAGCATCTAACTATGGCTACACCTTC.

This chain uses TRBV7-2 with TRBJ2-5; TRBD2 matches 13 bases. CDR1 is SGHTA, CDR2 FQGNSA, per germline. The CDR3 is 16 residues long. J gave up 9 bases and V 1 base, and 8 bases lay outside the gene matches. CDR3 DNA sequence: TGTGCCAGCAGCTTAGTAGGGACTAGCGGGGCGGGGGCCCAGTACTTC. Translated: CASSLVGTSGAGAQYF.

This clonotype has a count of ten or more. CDR3 nucleotides: TGTGCCAGCAGCTTAGTAGGGGGGGGGGCCAACGTCCTGACTTTC. Residues: CASSLVGGGANVLTF. V is TRBV7-8 and J is TRBJ2-6; D may be TRBD1 or TRBD2 (6 bases each). V gave up 1 base and J gave up 4 bases, with 8 bases separating them. From germline, CDR1 is SGHVS and CDR2 FQNEAQ. The CDR3 contains 15 residues.